The next 7 T cell receptor beta chains were all read from a single sample in a study of blood T cell repertoires in COVID-19. Measured with immunoSEQ multiplex PCR; TCRdb has only the in-frame clones, and not every one. The sample contains roughly 100,000 clones, more than 75% of which appear only once. Specimen: peripheral blood. Every receptor here comes from a man aged 55 to 70 with acute or convalescent COVID-19.

The CDR3 sequence is CASSARRGADGYTF. As DNA, the CDR3 is TGTGCCAGCAGCGCACGTCGGGGGGCGGATGGCTACACCTTC. The V and J genes are TRBV11-3 and TRBJ1-2; tentative D call: TRBD1 (6 bases). V was clipped by 5 bases and J by 6 bases, with 16 bases between them. The length of the CDR3 is 14 residues. Germline V gene sequence: CDR1 SGHNT, CDR2 YENEEA.

The J gene is TRBJ1-1, the V gene TRBV2; D perhaps matches TRBD1 (5 bases). V was clipped by 4 bases and J by 3 bases, with 12 bases between them. The CDR3 is 14 residues long. CDR1 is SNHLY and CDR2 is FYNNEI in the germline V gene. DNA of the CDR3: TGTGCCAGCAGTGCCGCGGGGGGGGACACTGAAGCTTTCTTT. Translated: CASSAAGGDTEAFF.

This chain uses TRBV11-3 with TRBJ2-1; 7 nucleotides align to TRBD1. The CDR3 has 13 residues. The V gene's germline CDR1 is SGHNT and CDR2 YENEEA. The J segment lost 12 bases and the V segment lost 6 bases, leaving 11 bases of the junction unmatched. CDR3 DNA sequence: TGTGCCAGCAGTGCCGGGACAGAAGGGCGGCAGTTCTTC. It codes for CASSAGTEGRQFF.

This sequence joins TRBV9 and TRBJ2-1; D perhaps matches TRBD1 (5 bases). V lost 2 bases, J lost 0 bases, and 12 bases lay in between. This CDR3 has 16 residues. Germline lookup yields CDR1 SGDLS and CDR2 YYNGEE. The CDR3 DNA is TGTGCCAGCAGCGTGACAGATATGAGCTCCTACAATGAGCAGTTCTTC. It yields the protein CASSVTDMSSYNEQFF. Based on the CDR3 plus reference TRBV9 and TRBJ2-1, the full variable domain is DSGVTQTPKHLITATGQRVTLRCSPRSGDLSVYWYQQSLDQGLQFLIQYYNGEERAKGNILERFSAQQFPDLHSELNLSSLELGDSALYFCASSVTDMSSYNEQFFGPGTRLTVL.

The chain recombines TRBV9 with TRBJ2-3, with 7 bases matching TRBD1. The germline V gene has CDR1 SGDLS and CDR2 YYNGEE. This CDR3 contains 14 residues. After removal of 2 bases from V and 5 bases from J, the junction contained 5 bases not matched to a gene. CDR3 sequence reads: CASSVGTVKDTQYF. CDR3 sequence (DNA): TGTGCCAGCAGCGTCGGGACAGTCAAAGATACGCAGTATTTT.

The rearrangement uses TRBV19 and TRBJ2-2, with D perhaps matching TRBD1 (6 bases). The CDR3 contains 16 residues. Between the trimmed V and J ends, which lost 4 bases and 3 bases, there was a span of 15 bases. From germline, CDR1 is LNHDA and CDR2 SQIVND (reference sequence). The CDR3 loop reads CASSTRTGSYTGELFF. CDR3 DNA sequence: TGTGCCAGTAGTACAAGAACAGGGTCGTACACCGGGGAGCTGTTTTTT. The whole variable domain, filled in from reference TRBV19 and TRBJ2-2, reads DGGITQSPKYLFRKEGQNVTLSCEQNLNHDAMYWYRQDPGQGLRLIYYSQIVNDFQKGDIAEGYSVSREKKESFPLTVTSAQKNPTAFYLCASSTRTGSYTGELFFGEGSRLTVL.

This clone has just one count. The chain is built from TRBV19 and TRBJ2-7; 10 bases match TRBD1. Germline V lookup: CDR1 LNHDA, CDR2 SQIVND (reference sequence). This CDR3 comprises 15 residues. Losses at the gene ends were 1 base for V and 2 bases for J; bases not matched to a gene: 2. CDR3 bases: TGTGCCAGTAGTATAGCAGGACAGGGGGCCTACGAGCAGTACTTC. It codes for CASSIAGQGAYEQYF.